The 20 T cell receptor beta chains listed next were all sequenced from one sample in a study of post-analysis software for immune sequencing data. Findings and caveats of the study: Patients used several TRBV segments, including TRBV5-6, TRBV5-1 and TRBV20-1, more often than controls.

Their cognate antigens are unknown. The TCR beta cDNA libraries contained unique molecular identifiers. TCRdb re-called the PCR reads through MiXCR, storing one row per CDR3 protein. The repertoire has about 540,000 distinct CDR3 sequences, roughly 34% of them found once; the top ten carry less than 6%. Sequencing was carried out using blood. The receptors derive from a girl aged 2 to 17 with multiple sclerosis.

CDR3 residues: CSARYSGLYNEQFF. The CDR3, as DNA: TGCAGTGCTAGATACAGCGGTCTCTACAATGAGCAGTTCTTC. The rearrangement uses TRBV20-1 and TRBJ2-1; TRBD2 is a possible D gene (5 bases). The germline V gene encodes CDR1 DFQATT and CDR2 SNEGSKA (reference sequence). The germline V and J ends were trimmed by 2 bases and 3 bases, with 11 bases remaining between them. The CDR3 is made up of 14 amino acids.

This clonotype was recorded a few times. J is TRBJ2-3 and V is TRBV5-1; 14 nucleotides agree with TRBD2. The CDR3 contains 17 residues. The V gene end was trimmed by 4 bases and the J gene end by 0 bases; junction bases not matched to a gene: 4. Per the germline V gene, CDR1 is SGHRS and CDR2 is YFSETQ. The CDR3 nucleotides read TGCGCCAGCAGCCTGGGACTAGCGGGGGCTAGCACAGATACGCAGTATTTT. It encodes CASSLGLAGASTDTQYF.

This clonotype was counted only a few times. This chain joins TRBV20-1 and TRBJ1-5, with 8 bases fitting TRBD1. The CDR3 runs 14 residues. The germline V gene encodes CDR1 DFQATT and CDR2 SNEGSKA (reference sequence). V lost 2 bases, J lost 9 bases, and 9 bases stayed unmatched. As DNA, the CDR3 is TGCAGTGCTAGACCCGACAGGGGAGATCGGCCCCAGCATTTT. It codes for CSARPDRGDRPQHF.

A note on this clonotype: At one boundary the junction diverges from the germline segment, which might be a read error. The J gene is TRBJ2-3, the V gene TRBV4-1; perhaps TRBD2 as D (5 bases). Germline CDR1 MGHRA, CDR2 YSYEKL. The CDR3 has 11 residues. DNA of the CDR3: TGCACCAGTGCGGAGGCAGATACGCAGTATTTT. Translated: CTSAEADTQYF.

In this sample, this clonotype turned up once. The chain joins TRBV10-3 to TRBJ2-1; D remains unclear. This CDR3 is 13 amino acids long. The V end was cut by 0 bases, the J end by 9 bases, with 9 bases between. Germline V gene sequence: CDR1 ENHRY, CDR2 SYGVKD. For the CDR3, the DNA is TGTGCCATCAGTGAGTCGAGCCGGGTTGAGCAGTTCTTC. It encodes CAISESSRVEQFF.

This sequence joins TRBV4-1 and TRBJ2-2; perhaps TRBD2 as D (6 bases). Trimming shortened V by 5 bases and J by 6 bases, and 16 bases separated the two germline ends. This CDR3 has 15 amino acids. Germline V gene data show CDR1 as MGHRA and CDR2 as YSYEKL. CDR3 in amino acids: CASSIREHGAGELFF. For the CDR3, the DNA is TGCGCCAGCAGCATACGGGAGCATGGGGCCGGGGAGCTGTTTTTT.

This clonotype was counted only a few times. This chain links TRBV20-1 with TRBJ2-7; TRBD2 agrees at 12 bases. The germline V gene has CDR1 DFQATT and CDR2 SNEGSKA (reference sequence). This CDR3 contains 14 residues. The ends lost 5 bases at V and 2 bases at J; junction bases unmatched: 4. For the CDR3, the DNA is TGCAGTGCTCTCGGACTAGCGGGGACCTACGAGCAGTACTTC. Its translation: CSALGLAGTYEQYF.

This clonotype was seen a handful of times. This CDR3 is CSVGGDSYEQYF. In nucleotides, the CDR3 is TGCAGCGTTGGGGGGGACAGCTACGAGCAGTACTTC. J is TRBJ2-7 and V is TRBV29-1; perhaps TRBD1 as D (7 bases). CDR1 is SQVTM, CDR2 ANQGSEA, per germline. Trimming removed 4 bases at V and 3 bases at J, with 10 bases between. The CDR3 has 12 residues.

This clonotype was detected only a few times. The chain couples TRBV7-2 to TRBJ2-1; D possibly uses TRBD1 or TRBD2 (5 bases each). The germline gives CDR1 SGHTA, CDR2 FQGNSA. V was shortened by 0 bases and J by 1 base, with 10 bases between the two germline ends. The CDR3 loop spans 16 amino acids. The CDR3 coding sequence is TGTGCCAGCAGCTTAGCGGGACGTGGTTCCTACAATGAGCAGTTCTTC. Translated: CASSLAGRGSYNEQFF.

V usage is TRBV29-1 and J usage is TRBJ2-3; D gene ambiguous. The germline V gene encodes CDR1 SQVTM and CDR2 ANQGSEA. The germline V and J ends were trimmed by 3 bases and 4 bases, with 11 bases remaining between them. The CDR3 contains 13 residues. DNA of the CDR3: TGCAGCGTTGATCCAGGATCCGCAGATACGCAGTATTTT. Translating gives CSVDPGSADTQYF.

The gene calls are TRBV27 and TRBJ2-5, with 11 bases aligning to TRBD2. V was pared by 4 bases and J by 2 bases, with 3 bases of the junction left unmatched. Germline-derived CDR1 and CDR2 are MNHEY and SMNVEV (reference sequence). This CDR3 contains 15 residues. The CDR3 protein is CASSSPSGGQETQYF. The CDR3 DNA sequence: TGTGCCAGCAGTTCTCCTAGCGGGGGGCAAGAGACCCAGTACTTC.

This clonotype has more than one count but fewer than ten. For the CDR3, the DNA is TGCGCCAGCAGGGACGGGGGAGGCTATGGCTACACCTTC. It is translated as CASRDGGGYGYTF. The chain combines TRBV5-1 with TRBJ1-2; weak D call: TRBD1 (5 bases). Looked up from germline, CDR1 is SGHRS and CDR2 is YFSETQ. The germline V and J ends were trimmed by 5 bases and 4 bases, with 12 bases remaining between them. The CDR3 totals 13 residues.

J is TRBJ1-3 and V is TRBV5-1; D gene uncertain. This CDR3 is 17 amino acids long. Germline CDR1 SGHRS, CDR2 YFSETQ. V was clipped by 1 base and J by 0 bases, with 14 bases between them. CDR3 residues: CASSLLGGTNSGNTIYF. The CDR3 region has the DNA TGCGCCAGCAGCTTGTTAGGCGGAACGAACTCTGGAAACACCATATATTTT.

The CDR3 protein is CASSSRTLSSYNEQFF. The CDR3 nucleotides read TGTGCCAGCAGCTCAAGGACTCTTAGCTCCTACAATGAGCAGTTCTTC. The chain combines TRBV5-6 with TRBJ2-1, with D possibly matching TRBD2 (5 bases). The CDR3 consists of 16 residues. The germline V gene has CDR1 SGHDT and CDR2 YYEEEE. The V and J ends lost 3 bases and 0 bases respectively, with 13 bases between them. Full variable domain (rest looked up from reference TRBV5-6 and TRBJ2-1): DAGVTQSPTHLIKTRGQQVTLRCSPKSGHDTVSWYQQALGQGPQFIFQYYEEEERQRGNFPDRFSGHQFPNYSSELNVNALLLGDSALYLCASSSRTLSSYNEQFFGPGTRLTVL.

This clonotype appeared a single time. A much larger clone sits a single nucleotide away, making a read error possible. The V and J genes are TRBV12-3 or TRBV12-4 and TRBJ2-5; 7 nucleotides match TRBD1. CDR3 length: 13 residues. With 8 bases clipped from V and 4 bases from J, the junction kept 7 bases outside the gene matches. Written as DNA, the CDR3 is TGTGCCAGCGGGGCGACAGGGTCAGAGACCCAGTACTTC. This sequence encodes CASGATGSETQYF.

The sample holds a few counts of this clonotype. This chain connects TRBV4-2 to TRBJ2-1; possible D gene TRBD2, 6 bases. Germline values: CDR1 LGHNA, CDR2 YNFKEQ. V was clipped by 2 bases and J by 9 bases, with 14 bases between them. CDR3 length: 14 amino acids. Written as DNA, the CDR3 is TGTGCCAGCAGCCAAACTAGCCGCGAAGGTGAGCAGTTCTTC. This codes for CASSQTSREGEQFF.

This clonotype came up once. The junction shows a germline mismatch at one end, possibly a read error. V usage is TRBV5-1 and J usage is TRBJ2-2, with D perhaps matching TRBD1 (6 bases). From germline, CDR1 is SGHRS and CDR2 YFSETQ. CDR3 size: 14 residues. The CDR3 protein is CASSLYQGTGERFF. CDR3 DNA: TGCGCCAGCAGCTTGTATCAGGGGACCGGGGAGCGGTTTTTT.

The chain recombines TRBV28 with TRBJ1-3; D is ambiguous. This CDR3 has 17 residues. The ends were cut back, 6 bases at V and 0 bases at J, with 18 bases in the middle. Germline CDR1 is MDHEN and CDR2 is SYDVKM. The CDR3 region is CASRGLLGIRSGNTIYF. CDR3 nucleotides: TGTGCCAGCAGGGGTTTATTGGGAATCCGCTCTGGAAACACCATATATTTT.

This clonotype was seen a handful of times. The CDR3 DNA is TGTGCCAGCAGCCCACACAGGACAGGAAGGCATGGCTACACCTTC. Its translation is CASSPHRTGRHGYTF. J is TRBJ1-2 and V is TRBV7-9; 7 bases agree with TRBD1. After removal of 5 bases from V and 6 bases from J, the junction contained 12 bases not matched to a gene. CDR1 and CDR2 from the germline V gene are SEHNR and FQNEAQ (reference sequence). This CDR3 contains 15 residues.

This clonotype was counted only a few times. V gene TRBV21-1 combines with J gene TRBJ1-5. TRBV21-1 is shown as a pseudogene. CDR3 size: 15 residues. The DNA for the CDR3 is TGTGCCAGCAGCAAGCAGCGGGGGGGGGATCAGCCCCAGCATTTT. Its protein product is CASSKQRGGDQPQHF.